These 20 T cell receptor beta chains share one sample of origin, sequenced in a study of blood T cell repertoires in COVID-19. Using immunoSEQ multiplex PCR, the repertoire was profiled, and TCRdb retains in-frame clones only, with some absent. The top ten clones hold 15% to 25% of a sample with tens of thousands of clones, 65% to 80% of them seen once. The sequenced material came from peripheral blood. These receptors all come from a man younger than 45 with COVID-19, enrolled during active disease.

The chain joins TRBV19 to TRBJ1-5; TRBD1 might be the D (5 bases). Germline V lookup: CDR1 LNHDA, CDR2 SQIVND (reference sequence). This CDR3 is built from 12 residues. The CDR3 loop is CSSGGLNQPQHF. The CDR3 DNA follows: TGTTCCTCGGGGGGTTTAAATCAGCCCCAGCATTTT.

For the CDR3, the DNA is TGTGCCAGCACCCGGGGGTCGGGCCACAATGAGCAGTTCTTC. This codes for CASTRGSGHNEQFF. The J gene is TRBJ2-1, the V gene TRBV6-5, with D tentatively TRBD2 (6 bases). CDR1 is MNHEY, CDR2 SVGAGI, per germline. The CDR3 contains 14 residues. The germline V and J ends were trimmed by 7 bases and 5 bases, with 15 bases remaining between them.

The chain joins TRBV24-1 to TRBJ2-1, with TRBD1 identical over 8 bases. From germline, CDR1 is KGHDR and CDR2 SFDVKD. The CDR3 consists of 14 residues. V lost 1 base, J lost 6 bases, and 1 base stayed unmatched. The CDR3 loop reads CATSDFTGGNEQFF. CDR3 bases: TGTGCCACCAGTGATTTTACAGGGGGCAATGAGCAGTTCTTC.

This clone was counted a few times. The chain links TRBV19 to TRBJ2-7, with D hard to call. CDR3 length: 15 amino acids. Trimming left V 3 bases short and J 3 bases short, with 15 bases between. Germline V CDR1 and CDR2: LNHDA, SQIVND (reference sequence). The CDR3 DNA is TGTGCCAGTAGTATGTCAGGTCCTCCTCTCTACGAGCAGTACTTC. It specifies CASSMSGPPLYEQYF. The variable domain in full, with the rest retrieved from reference TRBV19 and TRBJ2-7, is DGGITQSPKYLFRKEGQNVTLSCEQNLNHDAMYWYRQDPGQGLRLIYYSQIVNDFQKGDIAEGYSVSREKKESFPLTVTSAQKNPTAFYLCASSMSGPPLYEQYFGPGTRLTVT.

V usage is TRBV10-3 and J usage is TRBJ2-1; D gene uncertain. The germline gives CDR1 ENHRY, CDR2 SYGVKD. The V end lost 5 bases, the J end lost 10 bases, and 12 bases lay between the germline ends. This CDR3 has 12 amino acids. The DNA of the CDR3 is TGTGCCATCAGTCCTTCTCCCGAGGAGCAGTTCTTC. It yields the protein CAISPSPEEQFF.

The chain employs TRBV4-3 and TRBJ2-3, with 8 bases lining up with TRBD2. Germline-derived CDR1 and CDR2 are LGHNA and YSLEER. The V and J ends lost 2 bases and 4 bases, in that order; junction bases with no gene match: 2. The CDR3 length is 14 residues. CDR3 region: CASSQSGSSDTQYF. CDR3 in DNA: TGCGCCAGCAGCCAAAGCGGGAGCTCAGATACGCAGTATTTT.

The V and J genes are TRBV6-5 and TRBJ1-3; maybe TRBD1 (5 bases). There are 15 residues in the CDR3. CDR1 is MNHEY, CDR2 SVGAGI, per germline. Trimming shortened V by 6 bases and J by 0 bases, and 12 bases separated the two germline ends. The CDR3 is CASSQTGASGNTIYF. In nucleotides, the CDR3 is TGTGCCAGCAGCCAGACTGGGGCCTCTGGAAACACCATATATTTT.

A single count supports this clone. The rearrangement joins TRBV19 to TRBJ2-2; 9 nucleotides align to TRBD2. Per the germline V gene, CDR1 is LNHDA and CDR2 is SQIVND (reference sequence). CDR3 length equals 18 residues. V shed 2 bases, J shed 5 bases, and the junction held 12 bases outside the gene matches. The CDR3, as DNA: TGTGCCAGTAGTATACCCCTGGGCGGGAGGGCCAGGACCGGGGAGCTGTTTTTT. Protein sequence: CASSIPLGGRARTGELFF. Filled out from reference TRBV19 and TRBJ2-2, the complete variable domain reads DGGITQSPKYLFRKEGQNVTLSCEQNLNHDAMYWYRQDPGQGLRLIYYSQIVNDFQKGDIAEGYSVSREKKESFPLTVTSAQKNPTAFYLCASSIPLGGRARTGELFFGEGSRLTVL.

This chain connects TRBV29-1 to TRBJ2-4, with D tentatively TRBD1 (5 bases). The V gene's germline CDR1 is SQVTM and CDR2 ANQGSEA. V gave up 5 bases and J gave up 7 bases, with 15 bases separating them. This CDR3 comprises 13 residues. The CDR3 nucleotides are TGCAGCGTTAATGACCTACCAGGGAACATTCAGTACTTC. This sequence encodes CSVNDLPGNIQYF.

The chain has TRBV5-4 and TRBJ1-6; no clear D gene. CDR3 length: 15 amino acids. V was pared by 4 bases and J by 0 bases, with 8 bases between. The V gene's germline CDR1 is SGHNT and CDR2 YYREEE (reference sequence). The CDR3 loop is CASSLRGSYNSPLHF. Written as DNA, the CDR3 is TGTGCCAGCAGCCTACGGGGCTCCTATAATTCACCCCTCCACTTT.

The chain uses TRBV28 and TRBJ2-2; D perhaps matches TRBD1 (5 bases). V was shortened by 7 bases and J by 4 bases, with 16 bases between the two germline ends. The CDR3 has 15 amino acids. Germline CDR1 is MDHEN and CDR2 is SYDVKM. The CDR3 coding sequence is TGTGCCAGCACCTTTTCATTCAGGGTCACCGGGGAGCTGTTTTTT. This gives the protein CASTFSFRVTGELFF.

The chain uses TRBV11-3 and TRBJ1-1; no clear D gene. V gave up 5 bases and J gave up 1 base, with 11 bases separating them. This CDR3 is 14 amino acids long. Germline loops: CDR1 SGHNT, CDR2 YENEEA. In nucleotides, the CDR3 is TGTGCCAGCAGCCGAATTGGCACGAACACTGAAGCTTTCTTT. It translates to CASSRIGTNTEAFF.

This clone has more than one count but fewer than ten. The V and J genes are TRBV12-5 and TRBJ1-2; TRBD1 agrees at 9 bases. V was pared by 5 bases and J by 5 bases, with 12 bases of the junction left unmatched. The CDR3 contains 16 residues. CDR1 is LGHNT and CDR2 is FRNRAP in the germline V gene. CDR3 sequence reads: CASGTWDRAEGYGYTF. CDR3 nucleotides: TGTGCTAGTGGTACATGGGACAGGGCGGAGGGGTATGGCTACACCTTC.

V is TRBV4-1 and J is TRBJ2-3, with unresolved D. V was shortened by 6 bases and J by 0 bases, with 13 bases between the two germline ends. CDR1 and CDR2 from the germline V gene are MGHRA and YSYEKL. The CDR3 sequence is 15 residues long. The CDR3 loop reads CASRLEETSTDTQYF. In DNA form, the CDR3 reads TGCGCCAGCAGACTCGAGGAAACTAGCACAGATACGCAGTATTTT.

V usage is TRBV27 and J usage is TRBJ2-7; 8 nucleotides align to TRBD2. CDR1 MNHEY and CDR2 SMNVEV come from the germline V gene (reference sequence). CDR3 length equals 15 residues. V trimming: 4 bases; J trimming: 3 bases; junction bases outside the gene matches: 8. CDR3 in amino acids: CASSSGLGMNYEQYF. The CDR3 DNA sequence: TGTGCCAGCAGTTCGGGACTAGGAATGAACTACGAGCAGTACTTC.

The chain combines TRBV5-4 with TRBJ2-1, with 9 nucleotides matching TRBD2. The CDR3 sequence is 18 residues long. Germline assignment: CDR1 SGHNT and CDR2 YYREEE (reference sequence). The trim removed 3 bases at V and 0 bases at J, leaving 10 bases unmatched. DNA of the CDR3: TGTGCCAGCAGCTCCCGAACGTATAGCGGGGGCTCCTACAATGAGCAGTTCTTC. Protein sequence: CASSSRTYSGGSYNEQFF.

V and J are TRBV7-2 and TRBJ2-7, with a possible D match to TRBD2 (6 bases). CDR3 length: 14 residues. Germline V gives CDR1 SGHTA, CDR2 FQGNSA. Trimming took off 4 bases at V and 3 bases at J, with 13 bases between the two ends. CDR3 in DNA: TGTGCCAGCAGCTCATCGACTAGTTTCTACGAGCAGTACTTC. It translates to CASSSSTSFYEQYF.

The chain has TRBV9 and TRBJ2-7, with TRBD2 as a possible D gene (6 bases). Looked up from germline, CDR1 is SGDLS and CDR2 is YYNGEE. The CDR3 consists of 15 residues. Trimming removed 0 bases at V and 2 bases at J, with 12 bases between. CDR3 nucleotide sequence: TGTGCCAGCAGCGTAGATGGCGGGGAGACCTACGAGCAGTACTTC. Protein sequence: CASSVDGGETYEQYF.

The chain is built from TRBV4-1 and TRBJ1-3; TRBD1 matches 7 bases. The germline gives CDR1 MGHRA, CDR2 YSYEKL. This CDR3 contains 17 residues. V dropped 1 base and J dropped 2; count of bases not matched to a gene: 8. In DNA, the CDR3 is TGCGCCAGCAGCCAAGGAAAAAGGGGGCTGACTGGAAACACCATATATTTT. Its protein is CASSQGKRGLTGNTIYF.

This clone has only one observation. The rearrangement joins TRBV5-5 to TRBJ2-3; 11 bases line up with TRBD2. The CDR3 has 16 residues. Germline V gives CDR1 SGHKS, CDR2 YYEKEE (reference sequence). V shed 3 bases, J shed 0 bases, and the junction held 3 bases outside the gene matches. The CDR3 protein is CASSWGLADSTDTQYF. Here the CDR3 DNA reads TGTGCCAGCAGCTGGGGACTAGCGGATAGCACAGATACGCAGTATTTT.